This T cell receptor beta chain was observed in a study of T cell responses to AZD1222 COVID-19 vaccine (dated by TCRdb to the early 2020s). Describing the broader study: A total of over 230 trial participants underwent TCR sequencing, of whom some 210 received two doses of AZD1222 and some 26 received two doses of the MenACWY control vaccine. Enrollment into the trials was organized by age into subgroups of 18-55, 56-69 and 70-plus years, and those subgroups contained roughly 150, 30 and 60 TCR-sequenced participants, respectively.

The CDR3 regions of human TCRbeta chains were analyzed by immunosequencing. The authors' analysis ran thus. TCRs in the repertoires were matched against a reference library of SARS-CoV-2-specific TCRs that had been generated with the MIRA antigen-specificity platform. Breadth meant the fraction of unique TCRs that were SARS-CoV-2-associated, whereas depth meant the fraction of total T cells that were SARS-CoV-2-associated. Each spike-specific TCR was assigned to its reactive spike region and to a CD4 or CD8 class using the MIRA data. Log10-transformed breadth and depth values were compared by one-way ANOVA with Sidak's multiple comparisons tests. TCRdb stores this immuneACCESS table with in-frame sequences only. Part of the clones is absent; in the studies checked, under half of the shortfall reflects unresolved V genes, and no reason is known for the rest. That table is the source of V, J and clone size, and D and trimming were worked out from the DNA. The sample table records 95,000 or so clones; 90% to 95% of these occur just once. The ten largest make up around 8.3% of the sample.

Broader findings and caveats from the paper: Conclusions about previously exposed vaccinees are limited, since just five to seven AZD1222 recipients were seropositive for SARS-CoV-2 at baseline. Participants were mostly white British and included more females than males, and it was suggested by the authors that clonal diversity may have been underestimated. In the small 56-69-year group, the increase in depth fell short of significance, most likely because of low power. Because no day 14 peak-response samples were available, the repertoires could be characterized only after the peak T cell response. The whole spike protein was spanned by vaccine-associated CD4 TCRs, and dominant responses were seen in regions 160-218 and 743-854. Nearly half of unique spike-specific TCRs reportedly recognized epitopes outside regions mutated in the B.1.351 and B.1.1.7 variants. Spike-specific TCR breadth and depth rose significantly after two AZD1222 doses compared with day 0 and with MenACWY recipients.

Sequences MNHEY (CDR1) and SVGAGI (CDR2) are obtained from the germline V gene. From its cysteine to its phenylalanine, the CDR3 spans 14 amino acids. Only the CDR3 DNA stays, 42 bases, in frame from base 1. V loses 0 bases, J loses 7 bases, and the germline ends lie 10 bases apart. Notes on this clone: Its specific antigen is unknown. Per-base quality was not reported, and no clone a single base away is much larger than it.

Sample time point, as interpreted from the label and publication: about 28 days (+/-7) after the second vaccine dose. AZD1222 recipients whose second dose came at about 4 weeks and those whose second dose came at about 12 weeks were combined into one group, since spike-specific TCR depth and breadth did not differ between the two schedules. Vaccinee samples were obtained from the UK trials COV001 and COV002, which included a single-blind randomized controlled phase 2/3 trial of AZD1222 (ChAdOx1 nCoV-19) in healthy adults. For TCRbeta chain sequencing, PBMC samples from trial participants were taken at day 0 and at day 28 after the second dose.

This receptor was taken from an adult who received the AZD1222 COVID-19 vaccine. The sample here was peripheral blood, taken 28 days after the second AZD1222 dose. Rearrangement joined TRBV6-5 to TRBJ1-5; the best D guess is TRBD1, with 5 bases matching. This receptor has the CDR3 CASSYSTEGQPQHF. In nucleotides, the sequence is TGTGCCAGCAGTTACTCGACAGAGGGACAGCCCCAGCATTTT.